This T cell receptor (beta chain) was found in a study of OX40 agonist ivuxolimab in advanced cancers. The study in broad terms: Ivuxolimab was a fully human IgG2 agonistic monoclonal antibody targeting the costimulatory receptor OX40 (CD134). Intravenous ivuxolimab was administered to patients every 2 weeks at six dose levels: 0.01, 0.1, 0.3, 1.5, 3 and 10 mg/kg. Of the roughly 51 dose-escalation patients, hepatocellular carcinoma was present in some 19, melanoma in roughly 15, renal cell carcinoma in 9 and head and neck cancer in 9. In the dose-escalation cohort, approximately 80% of patients were male, and the mean age was approximately 60 years with a range of roughly 20 to 85. Patients were allowed to have had prior anti-PD-1, anti-PD-L1 or anti-CTLA-4 therapy, and approximately 43% of the dose-escalation patients had previously received checkpoint inhibitors. Partial responses were achieved by three dose-escalation patients, of whom one had hepatocellular carcinoma and two had cutaneous melanoma. The purpose of peripheral TCRbeta sequencing was to test whether ivuxolimab changed TCR sequence diversity and led to clonal T-cell expansion. The paper covers the monotherapy dose-escalation part of the phase I ivuxolimab trial, which included N of about 50 patients.

Genomic DNA was isolated from the sorted cells so that the TCRbeta CDR3 region could be sequenced. The immunoSEQ Assay was used to sequence the TCRbeta CDR3 regions. The clones in this table, taken by TCRdb from immuneACCESS, are in-frame only. Not every clone is retained; where verified, under half of the shortfall comes from an unresolved V gene, and the cause of the rest is unknown. This sample comprises roughly 42,000 clones, about 91% of them detected only once. The biggest ten clones account for approximately 28% of the sample. The study at large found these results: Partial responders in the 0.1-3.0 mg/kg groups had among the lowest normalized peripheral clonal expansion, especially among CD8+ T cells. After ivuxolimab, CD8+ T cells had more expanded clones than CD4+ T cells on average. At doses from 0.1 to 3.0 mg/kg, clonal expansion was seen in both CD4+ and CD8+ blood T cells between baseline and week 6. Which antigens the clonally expanded peripheral T cells were specific for was not determined. Low levels of normalized T-cell clonal expansion were also seen in some patients who did not respond.

Of note for this clone: Its antigen remains undetermined. There are no base qualities to consult, and no much larger clone falls within one base.

Unmatched junction bases come to 7, with V trimmed by 4 bases and J by 4 bases. CDR1 and CDR2 are read off the germline V gene as SGHVS and FNYEAQ. Spanning cysteine to phenylalanine, the CDR3 consists of 15 amino acids. The retained sequence is limited to the CDR3, 45 bases, with the frame set at the first base. Patients with a history of autoimmune disease or receiving systemic immunosuppression were excluded from the trial. Peripheral blood for TCR sequencing was drawn from every dose cohort at baseline, at cycle 4 day 1 and at cycle 7 day 1. Samples came from an open-label, multicenter, first-in-human phase I dose-escalation trial of ivuxolimab. Adults with locally advanced or metastatic melanoma, renal cell carcinoma, hepatocellular carcinoma or head and neck squamous cell carcinoma were enrolled in the trial. CD4+ and CD8+ T cells were sorted separately from peripheral blood before TCR sequencing.

The chain is assembled from TRBV7-6 and TRBJ2-7; 10 bases in the junction line up with TRBD2. Specimen: CD4+ or CD8+ T cells sorted from blood, collected in a trial of the OX40 agonist ivuxolimab. This clonotype was sampled from an adult with an advanced solid tumor such as melanoma, head and neck, liver or kidney cancer. The DNA sequence is given as TGTGCCAGCAGCTCCGAGACTAGCGGGTTGTACGAGCAGTACTTC. The encoded protein is CASSSETSGLYEQYF.